Below, 23 T cell receptor beta chains from the same sample are listed, as sequenced in a study of cytomegalovirus exposure and HLA in healthy donors (dated by TCRdb to the late 2010s). The method was the immunoSEQ multiplex PCR assay. For the multiplex PCR, a mixture combining 60 forward primers for TCR Vbeta segments and 13 reverse primers for TCR Jbeta segments was used. The immuneACCESS repertoire file appears here via TCRdb, limited to in-frame rearrangements. These files lack a portion of the clones; in checked studies, under half of the deficit traces to unresolved V genes, and the cause of the others is not known. Recorded for this sample are hundreds of thousands of clones; 85% to 90% of them occurred a single time. The ten largest clones capture around 1% of the sample. Material: PBMCs. The source of these receptors is a woman aged 18-30 years in good health and CMV-seronegative.

The CDR3 region is CASSLAGTSGSTDTQYF. In nucleotides, the CDR3 is TGTGCCAGCAGCTTGGCCGGGACTAGCGGGAGTACAGATACGCAGTATTTT. V is TRBV7-2 and J is TRBJ2-3; 14 bases map to TRBD2. This CDR3 spans 17 amino acids. Germline CDR1 is SGHTA and CDR2 is FQGNSA. Trimming cost V 3 bases and J 3 bases; bases outside gene matches: 5.

The chain links TRBV19 to TRBJ1-2; TRBD1 is a possible D gene (5 bases). This CDR3 region has 15 residues. Between the trimmed V and J ends, which lost 3 bases and 2 bases, there was a span of 13 bases. Germline V gene lookup returns CDR1 LNHDA and CDR2 SQIVND (reference sequence). CDR3 in amino acids: CASSIGRGPNYGYTF. The CDR3 DNA is TGTGCCAGTAGTATCGGGAGGGGACCGAACTATGGCTACACCTTC.

The V and J genes are TRBV13 and TRBJ1-3, with 7 nucleotides matching TRBD1. Losses at the gene ends were 5 bases for V and 0 bases for J; bases not matched to a gene: 13. This CDR3 region has 18 residues. Germline assignment: CDR1 PRHDT and CDR2 FYEKMQ (reference sequence). The CDR3 nucleotides read TGTGCCAGCAGCCCGCCGGCGGGACAGCCTGTCTCTGGAAACACCATATATTTT. Its translation: CASSPPAGQPVSGNTIYF.

The V call is TRBV6-6, the J call TRBJ2-7, with 7 positions matching TRBD1. Trimming removed 0 bases from V and 5 bases from J; junction bases left unmatched: 4. The CDR3 totals 14 residues. Germline V gives CDR1 MNHNY, CDR2 SVGAGI (reference sequence). CDR3 bases: TGTGCCAGCAGTTACTCGAACAGGGGCCACGAGCAGTACTTC. Translation: CASSYSNRGHEQYF.

The gene calls are TRBV18 and TRBJ1-3; 7 positions agree with TRBD1. Trimming took 6 bases from V and 4 from J; bases not matched to a gene: 6. The CDR3 consists of 14 residues. The germline V gene encodes CDR1 KGHSH and CDR2 LQKENI. The CDR3 is CASSLSGQGNTIYF. The CDR3 nucleotides are TGTGCCAGCTCCCTGTCGGGACAGGGAAACACCATATATTTT. The entire variable domain, with the rest obtained from reference TRBV18 and TRBJ1-3, is as follows: NAGVMQNPRHLVRRRGQEARLRCSPMKGHSHVYWYRQLPEEGLKFMVYLQKENIIDESGMPKERFSAEFPKEGPSILRIQQVVRGDSAAYFCASSLSGQGNTIYFGEGSWLTVV.

V gene TRBV7-2 combines with J gene TRBJ1-2; 7 positions match TRBD1. Per germline, CDR1 SGHTA and CDR2 FQGNSA. V shed 1 base, J shed 8 bases, and the junction held 7 bases outside the gene matches. There are 14 residues in the CDR3. CDR3 loop: CASSLVGGPWGYTF. DNA for the CDR3: TGTGCCAGCAGCTTAGTAGGGGGCCCCTGGGGCTACACCTTC.

The chain combines TRBV28 with TRBJ1-1; D possibly corresponds to TRBD1 (5 bases). V was cut by 6 bases and J by 7 bases, with 15 bases left in between. The CDR3 runs to 13 residues. From germline, CDR1 is MDHEN and CDR2 SYDVKM. This CDR3 is CASRILQDGEAFF. The CDR3, as DNA: TGTGCCAGCAGAATACTACAGGACGGTGAAGCTTTCTTT. Complete variable domain (other parts from reference TRBV28 and TRBJ1-1): DVKVTQSSRYLVKRTGEKVFLECVQDMDHENMFWYRQDPGLGLRLIYFSYDVKMKEKGDIPEGYSVSREKKERFSLILESASTNQTSMYLCASRILQDGEAFFGQGTRLTVV.

A word on this clone: Relative to the germline gene, one junction end is altered; a read error may explain this. The chain recombines TRBV27 with TRBJ2-7; D might be TRBD1 (6 bases). The CDR3 loop spans 15 amino acids. The germline V gene encodes CDR1 MNHEY and CDR2 SMNVEV (reference sequence). The CDR3 spells CVSSFGTRANYEQYF. The CDR3 region has the DNA TGTGTCAGCAGTTTCGGGACACGGGCAAACTACGAGCAGTACTTC.

The chain joins TRBV20-1 to TRBJ2-7, with D unclear. Germline CDR1 and CDR2: DFQATT and SNEGSKA (reference sequence). The CDR3 runs 11 residues. The CDR3, as DNA: TGCAGCTCGACATACTTGTCCGAGCAGTACTTC. Protein product: CSSTYLSEQYF.

The V and J genes are TRBV27 and TRBJ2-7; 12 nucleotides match TRBD2. V lost 5 bases, J lost 2 bases, and 4 bases stayed unmatched. Germline lookup yields CDR1 MNHEY and CDR2 SMNVEV (reference sequence). CDR3 length equals 15 residues. The CDR3 coding sequence is TGTGCCAGCAGTCCCCGGACTAGCGGGACCTACGAGCAGTACTTC. It encodes CASSPRTSGTYEQYF.

The chain is built from TRBV19 and TRBJ2-2; tentatively, D is TRBD2 (7 bases). The CDR3 is made up of 18 amino acids. The ends were cut back, 8 bases at V and 1 base at J, with 23 bases in the middle. Per germline, CDR1 LNHDA and CDR2 SQIVND (reference sequence). CDR3 residues: CASFQYIRGARNTGELFF. The CDR3 DNA follows: TGTGCCAGTTTTCAGTATATTCGGGGGGCCCGGAACACCGGGGAGCTGTTTTTT.

The V call is TRBV5-1, the J call TRBJ2-7; TRBD2 matches 12 bases. The germline gives CDR1 SGHRS, CDR2 YFSETQ. The CDR3 sequence is 20 residues long. The trim removed 0 bases at V and 2 bases at J, leaving 15 bases unmatched. The CDR3 is CASSLVPTSGGVLGTYEQYF. As DNA, the CDR3 is TGCGCCAGCAGCTTGGTTCCGACTAGCGGGGGTGTTCTTGGAACCTACGAGCAGTACTTC.

The chain uses TRBV2 and TRBJ2-2; D possibly corresponds to TRBD2 (6 bases). V lost 1 base, J lost 1 base, and 7 bases lay in between. This CDR3 is 15 amino acids long. Germline CDR1 is SNHLY and CDR2 is FYNNEI. The CDR3 DNA reads TGTGCCAGCAGTGAAGGGCGGGGGAACACCGGGGAGCTGTTTTTT. Its protein product is CASSEGRGNTGELFF. The variable domain in full, with the rest retrieved from reference TRBV2 and TRBJ2-2, is EPEVTQTPSHQVTQMGQEVILRCVPISNHLYFYWYRQILGQKVEFLVSFYNNEISEKSEIFDDQFSVERPDGSNFTLKIRSTKLEDSAMYFCASSEGRGNTGELFFGEGSRLTVL.

The V gene is TRBV10-2, the J gene TRBJ2-6; D possibly corresponds to TRBD1 (6 bases). The CDR3 consists of 14 residues. The V and J ends lost 10 bases and 2 bases respectively, with 12 bases between them. Germline CDR1 WSHSY, CDR2 SAAADI. As DNA, the CDR3 is TGCGCCACCCCAGGGGAAGCTGGGGCCAACGTCCTGACTTTC. This translates into CATPGEAGANVLTF.

The chain joins TRBV5-1 to TRBJ2-1; the match to TRBD2 covers 8 bases. Germline-derived CDR1 and CDR2 are SGHRS and YFSETQ. The CDR3 length is 16 residues. V shed 3 bases and J 7 bases; nucleotides not matched to a gene: 12. The CDR3 DNA is TGCGCCAGCAGCTACTACGGGGCGGGGGGTATAAATGAGCAGTTCTTC. It encodes CASSYYGAGGINEQFF.

This sequence joins TRBV18 and TRBJ2-5; TRBD1 matches 9 bases. CDR3 size: 15 residues. After removal of 8 bases from V and 5 bases from J, the junction contained 12 bases not matched to a gene. Per the germline V gene, CDR1 is KGHSH and CDR2 is LQKENI. The CDR3 coding sequence is TGTGCCAGCACCGGGTGGACAGGGGCTCTGGAGACCCAGTACTTC. This sequence encodes CASTGWTGALETQYF.

J is TRBJ2-5 and V is TRBV7-2; 11 bases are shared with TRBD2. With V trimmed by 5 bases and J by 5 bases, 10 bases remained unmatched. This CDR3 spans 16 amino acids. The germline V gene has CDR1 SGHTA and CDR2 FQGNSA. The CDR3 region is CASSLTPSGRSETQYF. The CDR3 DNA follows: TGTGCCAGCAGCCTTACCCCTAGCGGGAGGAGCGAGACCCAGTACTTC. Variable domain in full (rest from reference TRBV7-2 and TRBJ2-5): GAGVSQSPSNKVTEKGKDVELRCDPISGHTALYWYRQSLGQGLEFLIYFQGNSAPDKSGLPSDRFSAERTGGSVSTLTIQRTQQEDSAVYLCASSLTPSGRSETQYFGPGTRLLVL.

CDR3 in amino acids: CARSRQGGQPQHF. The CDR3 coding sequence is TGTGCCAGAAGTAGACAGGGAGGTCAGCCCCAGCATTTT. V is TRBV5-3 and J is TRBJ1-5; 7 nucleotides line up with TRBD1. TRBV5-3 is reported as an ORF; its role is uncertain. CDR3 length equals 13 residues. Trimming at V came to 5 bases and at J to 6 bases, leaving 5 bases not matched to a gene.

V and J are TRBV27 and TRBJ2-1; 11 nucleotides agree with TRBD2. J gave up 0 bases and V 5 bases, and 27 bases lay outside the gene matches. The CDR3 contains 24 residues. Germline values: CDR1 MNHEY, CDR2 SMNVEV (reference sequence). The CDR3 loop reads CASSPKDPARRRGLAESSYNEQFF. The CDR3 DNA reads as TGTGCCAGCAGTCCGAAGGACCCCGCCCGGAGGAGGGGACTAGCGGAAAGCTCCTACAATGAGCAGTTCTTC.

This chain uses TRBV5-1 with TRBJ2-1; 9 nucleotides line up with TRBD1. Germline trimming cut 4 bases from V and 7 bases from J; bases unmatched to any gene: 6. From germline, CDR1 is SGHRS and CDR2 YFSETQ. This CDR3 spans 14 amino acids. The CDR3 DNA is TGCGCCAGCAGCCTCAGACAGGGGGTGAATGAGCAGTTCTTC. Translating it yields CASSLRQGVNEQFF. Looking up the rest from reference TRBV5-1 and TRBJ2-1 gives the full variable domain: KAGVTQTPRYLIKTRGQQVTLSCSPISGHRSVSWYQQTPGQGLQFLFEYFSETQRNKGNFPGRFSGRQFSNSRSEMNVSTLELGDSALYLCASSLRQGVNEQFFGPGTRLTVL.

The V and J genes are TRBV4-1 and TRBJ2-2; 10 nucleotides agree with TRBD2. The CDR3 covers 15 residues. The J segment lost 5 bases and the V segment lost 4 bases, leaving 4 bases of the junction unmatched. The germline V gene encodes CDR1 MGHRA and CDR2 YSYEKL. The CDR3 DNA follows: TGCGCCAGCAGCCGATGGACTAGCGGAACCGGGGAGCTGTTTTTT. It codes for CASSRWTSGTGELFF.

This clone occurred a few times. The chain has TRBV29-1 and TRBJ2-2, with TRBD1 matching over 7 bases. The V gene end was trimmed by 7 bases and the J gene end by 0 bases; junction bases not matched to a gene: 5. The CDR3 is made up of 14 amino acids. CDR1 is SQVTM and CDR2 is ANQGSEA in the germline V gene. CDR3 nucleotides: TGCAGCGCCGGGACAGCGGCGAACACCGGGGAGCTGTTTTTT. This sequence encodes CSAGTAANTGELFF.

The chain combines TRBV27 with TRBJ2-7; 14 bases agree with TRBD2. This CDR3 has 18 residues. With 6 bases clipped from V and 1 base from J, the junction kept 11 bases outside the gene matches. Looked up from germline, CDR1 is MNHEY and CDR2 is SMNVEV (reference sequence). For the CDR3, the DNA is TGTGCCAGCAGCCTGGCGGGACTAGCGGGAGTCAGGTCCTACGAGCAGTACTTC. Its translation: CASSLAGLAGVRSYEQYF.